The next 8 T cell receptor beta chains were all read from a single sample in a study of T cell responses to AZD1222 COVID-19 vaccine. Data came from immunoSEQ multiplex PCR; TCRdb stores just in-frame clones and leaves some out. Of roughly 150,000 clones in the sample, just over 90% were seen once. The sample here was peripheral blood, taken on day 0 of AZD1222 vaccination. Receptors originate from an adult in good health.

The V and J genes are TRBV29-1 and TRBJ2-7; 11 nucleotides line up with TRBD2. With V trimmed by 6 bases and J by 3 bases, 1 base remained unmatched. Germline CDR1 reads SQVTM; CDR2 reads ANQGSEA. CDR3 length: 12 amino acids. The CDR3 nucleotides read TGCAGCGTAACTAGCGGGAGCTACGAGCAGTACTTC. It is translated as CSVTSGSYEQYF.

Note on this clone: One end of the junction fails to match germline, which may point to a read error. This chain joins TRBV19 and TRBJ2-3; tentatively, D is TRBD1 (6 bases). Germline values: CDR1 LNHDA, CDR2 SQIVND (reference sequence). CDR3 length: 16 residues. The CDR3 loop reads CASSRGSGSSTDTQYF. In nucleotides, the CDR3 is TGTGCCAGCAGTAGGGGGAGCGGCTCTAGCACAGATACGCAGTATTTT.

V is TRBV19 and J is TRBJ2-1, with D possibly being TRBD1 (8 bases). V shed 5 bases and J shed 2 bases, with 13 bases lying between them. The germline CDR1 and CDR2 sequences are LNHDA and SQIVND (reference sequence). The CDR3 is made up of 15 amino acids. CDR3 nucleotide sequence: TGTGCCAGTAGTTGGACAGGGACTACCTACAATGAGCAGTTCTTC. As protein: CASSWTGTTYNEQFF.

To note about this clone: The germline gene is not matched at one end of the junction; a read error may be the cause. The rearrangement joins TRBV7-9 to TRBJ2-3; D remains ambiguous. CDR1 is SEHNR and CDR2 is FQNEAQ in the germline V gene (reference sequence). This CDR3 spans 9 amino acids. The CDR3: CASSALLVF. The CDR3 DNA follows: TGTGCCAGCAGCGCGCTCCTAGTATTT.

Here the CDR3 reads CASSPGGTSFYEQFF. The CDR3 bases are TGTGCCAGCAGCCCGGGGGGGACTAGTTTCTATGAGCAGTTCTTC. The chain recombines TRBV11-2 with TRBJ2-1, with 8 bases identical to TRBD2. Germline V CDR1 and CDR2: SGHAT, FQNNGV. The CDR3 contains 15 residues. V trimming: 5 bases; J trimming: 8 bases; junction bases outside the gene matches: 11.

This chain connects TRBV4-1 to TRBJ2-7, with TRBD1 identical over 11 bases. Germline V gives CDR1 MGHRA, CDR2 YSYEKL. The trim removed 0 bases at V and 3 bases at J, leaving 7 bases unmatched. The length of the CDR3 is 17 residues. CDR3 DNA: TGCGCCAGCAGCCAAGATTCGGGGACAGGGGGAATCTACGAGCAGTACTTC. Residues: CASSQDSGTGGIYEQYF.

The CDR3 region has the DNA TGCGCCAGCAGCTTGGAAGGGCCGCCAAACTATGGCTACACCTTC. Its translation is CASSLEGPPNYGYTF. This rearrangement joins TRBV5-1 to TRBJ1-2; no definite D call. V lost 0 bases to trimming and J lost 2 bases, with 11 bases between them. The CDR3 consists of 15 residues. CDR1 is SGHRS, CDR2 YFSETQ, per germline.

This chain links TRBV3-1 (or the pseudogene TRBV3-2) with TRBJ1-2, with 7 bases aligning to TRBD1. The germline gives CDR1 LGHDT, CDR2 YNNKEL (reference sequence). The CDR3 contains 18 residues. Trimming removed 2 bases from V and 5 bases from J; junction bases left unmatched: 17. CDR3 protein: CASSQPGQSPVVDYGYTF. The CDR3 DNA sequence: TGTGCCAGCAGCCAACCGGGACAGTCACCCGTGGTGGATTATGGCTACACCTTC.